A selection of T cell receptor beta chains follows, all from one sample in a study of T cell responses to AZD1222 COVID-19 vaccine. Using immunoSEQ multiplex PCR, the repertoire was profiled, and TCRdb retains in-frame clones only, with some absent. The table shows about 120,000 clones, with around 90% occurring only once. The sequences come from peripheral blood, collected on day 0 of AZD1222 vaccination. All receptors derive from an adult in good health. CDR3s include the opening cysteine and the closing phenylalanine or tryptophan. D genes are given only for firm matches. The size field is filled for only some rows; it gives once, few, many or a size class.

v_call	d_call	j_call	clone_size	cdr3_aa	cdr3_nt
TRBV4-1	-	TRBJ1-2	-	CASSQAVGPYTF	TGCGCCAGCAGCCAAGCGGTGGGTCCATACACCTTC
TRBV5-4	-	TRBJ2-5	-	CASSGPGRQETQYF	TGTGCCAGCAGCGGTCCTGGGAGGCAAGAGACCCAGTACTTC
TRBV15	-	TRBJ1-1	-	CATSRETLTGTEAFF	TGTGCCACCAGCAGAGAAACCCTCACAGGGACTGAAGCTTTCTTT
TRBV11-2	-	TRBJ1-2	-	CASSLGGYGYTF	TGTGCCAGCAGCTTAGGGGGCTATGGCTACACCTTC
TRBV29-1	-	TRBJ1-2	once	CSVGGDGYTF	TGCAGCGTTGGGGGGGATGGCTACACCTTC
TRBV18	-	TRBJ2-5	-	CASSTTRRADQETQYF	TGTGCCAGCTCAACGACTCGTAGAGCCGACCAAGAGACCCAGTACTTC
TRBV6-1	-	TRBJ1-1	-	CASSERGGFNTEAFF	TGTGCCAGCAGTGAACGCGGAGGGTTCAACACTGAAGCTTTCTTT
TRBV5-1	-	TRBJ2-3	-	CASSLGGGGSDTQYF	TGCGCCAGCAGCTTGGGCGGGGGCGGGTCAGATACGCAGTATTTT
TRBV10-2	TRBD2	TRBJ2-1	once	CASRASGGAPNEQFF	TGCGCCAGCAGGGCTAGCGGGGGGGCTCCCAATGAGCAGTTCTTC
TRBV18	-	TRBJ1-1	few	CASSPARGSNTEAFF	TGTGCCAGCTCACCAGCCAGGGGTTCGAACACTGAAGCTTTCTTT
TRBV18	TRBD1	TRBJ1-2	-	CASSLGQGANYGYTF	TGTGCCAGCTCACTTGGACAGGGGGCTAACTATGGCTACACCTTC
TRBV10-3	-	TRBJ1-1	-	CAISREGGTEAFF	TGTGCCATCAGCCGGGAAGGAGGCACTGAAGCTTTCTTT
TRBV18	-	TRBJ2-2	-	CASSPLPNPGMNTGELFF	TGTGCCAGCTCACCACTCCCGAATCCGGGAATGAACACCGGGGAGCTGTTTTTT
TRBV5-4	-	TRBJ1-2	-	CASSLGQGRVYGYTF	TGTGCCAGCAGCTTGGGGCAGGGTAGGGTCTATGGCTACACCTTC
TRBV4-3	-	TRBJ2-7	-	CASSQEGQGGEQYF	TGCGCCAGCAGCCAAGAAGGCCAGGGGGGTGAGCAGTACTTC
TRBV27	-	TRBJ2-7	-	CASSSATRPYEQYF	TGTGCCAGCAGTTCGGCGACACGACCCTACGAGCAGTACTTC
TRBV6-5	-	TRBJ1-2	-	CASSRSGSNYGYTF	TGTGCCAGCAGTCGGTCCGGCTCTAACTATGGCTACACCTTC
TRBV4-1	-	TRBJ1-5	-	CASSTQDGRNQPQHF	TGCGCCAGCAGCACCCAAGACGGCCGCAATCAGCCCCAGCATTTT
TRBV6-1	TRBD1	TRBJ2-7	once	CASSDAGQGTPYEQYF	TGTGCCAGCAGTGACGCGGGACAGGGGACTCCCTACGAGCAGTACTTC
TRBV2	-	TRBJ1-3	-	CASRPVEVSGNTIYF	TGTGCCAGCCGGCCGGTAGAGGTCTCTGGAAACACCATATATTTT
TRBV9	-	TRBJ2-2	few	CASSVAPDTGELFF	TGTGCCAGCAGCGTAGCCCCGGACACCGGGGAGCTGTTTTTT
TRBV19	-	TRBJ1-1	-	CASTSFVEAFF	TGTGCCAGTACTAGTTTCGTTGAAGCTTTCTTT
TRBV7-9	-	TRBJ1-2	once	CASSVQGYGYTF	TGTGCCAGCAGCGTACAGGGTTATGGCTACACCTTC
TRBV7-2	-	TRBJ2-7	-	CASSLTTYYEQYF	TGTGCCAGCAGCTTAACTACCTACTACGAGCAGTACTTC
TRBV3-1/TRBV3-2	-	TRBJ1-2	-	CASSPPDGTYNYGYTF	TGTGCCAGCAGCCCCCCCGACGGGACGTACAACTATGGCTACACCTTC
TRBV27	-	TRBJ2-2	-	CASSTTNTGELFF	TGTGCCAGCAGCACGACGAACACCGGGGAGCTGTTTTTT
TRBV6-5	-	TRBJ2-5	-	CASRIWGLSQETQYF	TGTGCCAGCAGGATTTGGGGACTGTCCCAAGAGACCCAGTACTTC
TRBV5-4	-	TRBJ1-2	-	CASSVGRRQTPF	TGTGCCAGCAGCGTGGGACGGAGACAGACACCCTTC
TRBV5-1	TRBD1	TRBJ2-7	-	CASSFGTGVSYEQYF	TGCGCCAGCAGCTTCGGGACAGGGGTCTCCTACGAGCAGTACTTC
TRBV4-2	-	TRBJ2-2	-	CASSQGPNTGELFF	TGTGCCAGCAGCCAAGGTCCGAACACCGGGGAGCTGTTTTTT
TRBV19	-	TRBJ2-7	-	CASTPSDSLYEQYF	TGTGCCAGTACCCCGTCGGACAGCCTCTACGAGCAGTACTTC